A single T cell receptor beta chain is shown here with its context. The source of the sample is a study of blood T cell repertoires in COVID-19. The J segment lost 3 bases and the V segment lost 3 bases, leaving 3 bases of the junction unmatched. The CDR3 extends over 14 amino acids. From germline, CDR1 is GTSNPN and CDR2 SVGIG (reference sequence). Clones were sequenced by immunoSEQ multiplex PCR, and TCRdb holds only the in-frame ones, with some missing. The data contain some 240,000 clones, 65% to 90% of them singletons. The V call is TRBV30, the J call TRBJ2-2; 8 nucleotides align to TRBD2. The TCR was taken from a woman aged 40-49 years who had recovered from COVID-19. Material: peripheral blood. The CDR3 coding sequence is TGTGCCTGGAGCGGGGGGGCCGACACCGGGGAGCTGTTTTTT. This sequence encodes CAWSGGADTGELFF.